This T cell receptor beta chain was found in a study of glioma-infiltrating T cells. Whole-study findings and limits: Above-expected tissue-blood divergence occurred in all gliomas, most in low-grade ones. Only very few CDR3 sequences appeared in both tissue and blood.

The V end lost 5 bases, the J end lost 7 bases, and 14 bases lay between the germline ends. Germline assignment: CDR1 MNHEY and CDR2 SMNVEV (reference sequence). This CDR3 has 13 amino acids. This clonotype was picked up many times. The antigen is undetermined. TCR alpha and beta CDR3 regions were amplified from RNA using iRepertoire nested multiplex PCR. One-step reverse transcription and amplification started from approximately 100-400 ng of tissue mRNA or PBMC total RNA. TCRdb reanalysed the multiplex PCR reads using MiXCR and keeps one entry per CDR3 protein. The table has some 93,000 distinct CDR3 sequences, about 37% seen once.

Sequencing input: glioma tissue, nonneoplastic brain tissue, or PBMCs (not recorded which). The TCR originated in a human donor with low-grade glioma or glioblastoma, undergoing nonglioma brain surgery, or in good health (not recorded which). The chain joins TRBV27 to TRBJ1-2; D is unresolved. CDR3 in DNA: TGTGCCAGCAGTGGGTCCAGAGGGAGTGGCTACACCTTC. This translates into CASSGSRGSGYTF.